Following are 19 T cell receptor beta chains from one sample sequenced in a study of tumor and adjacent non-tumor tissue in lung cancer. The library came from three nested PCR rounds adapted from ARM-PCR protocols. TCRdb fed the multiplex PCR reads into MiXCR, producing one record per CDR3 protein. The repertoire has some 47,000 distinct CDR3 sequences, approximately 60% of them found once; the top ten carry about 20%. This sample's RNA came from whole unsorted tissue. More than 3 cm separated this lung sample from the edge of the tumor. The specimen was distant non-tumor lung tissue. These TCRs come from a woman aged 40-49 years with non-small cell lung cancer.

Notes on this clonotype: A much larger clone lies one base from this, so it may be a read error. The DNA of the CDR3 is TGCGCCAGCAGCAGGGGGTCCCCGTCCGGTACGCAGTATTTT. Translating gives CASSRGSPSGTQYF. V and J are TRBV5-1 and TRBJ2-3; a possible D gene is TRBD1 (6 bases). This CDR3 has 14 residues. The ends were cut back, 4 bases at V and 8 bases at J, with 17 bases in the middle. Germline V gene sequence: CDR1 SGHRS, CDR2 YFSETQ.

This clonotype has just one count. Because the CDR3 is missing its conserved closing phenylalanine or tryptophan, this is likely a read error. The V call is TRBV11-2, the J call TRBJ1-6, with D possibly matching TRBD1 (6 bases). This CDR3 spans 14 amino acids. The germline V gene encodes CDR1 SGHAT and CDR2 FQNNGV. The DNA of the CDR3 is TGTGCCAGTAGCTTAGCCAGGGGTAATTCACCCCTCCACCTT. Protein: CASSLARGNSPLHL.

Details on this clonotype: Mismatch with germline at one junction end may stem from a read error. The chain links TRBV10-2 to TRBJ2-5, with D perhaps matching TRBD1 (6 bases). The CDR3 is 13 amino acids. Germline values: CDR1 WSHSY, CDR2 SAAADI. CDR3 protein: CASMTGTEETQYF. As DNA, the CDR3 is TGCGCCAGCATGACAGGTACTGAAGAGACCCAGTATTTC.

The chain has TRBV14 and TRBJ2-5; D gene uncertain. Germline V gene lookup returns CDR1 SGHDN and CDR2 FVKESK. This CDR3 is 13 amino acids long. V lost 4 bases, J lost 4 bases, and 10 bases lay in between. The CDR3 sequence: CASSRMIPETQYF. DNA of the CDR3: TGTGCCAGCAGCCGGATGATACCAGAGACCCAGTACTTC.

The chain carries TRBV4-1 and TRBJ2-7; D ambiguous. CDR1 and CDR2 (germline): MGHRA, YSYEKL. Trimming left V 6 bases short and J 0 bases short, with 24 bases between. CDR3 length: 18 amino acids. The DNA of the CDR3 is TGCGCCAGCAGTCAAACCGACATGGGCTTAACTTTCTCCTACGAGCAGTACTTC. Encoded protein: CASSQTDMGLTFSYEQYF.

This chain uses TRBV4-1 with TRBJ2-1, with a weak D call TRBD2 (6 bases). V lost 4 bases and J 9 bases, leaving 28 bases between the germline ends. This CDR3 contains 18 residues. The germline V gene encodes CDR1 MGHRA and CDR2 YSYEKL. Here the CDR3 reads CASSRLRPRLGQHTEQFF. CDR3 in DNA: TGCGCCAGCAGCCGTCTAAGACCTCGACTAGGGCAACACACTGAGCAGTTCTTC.

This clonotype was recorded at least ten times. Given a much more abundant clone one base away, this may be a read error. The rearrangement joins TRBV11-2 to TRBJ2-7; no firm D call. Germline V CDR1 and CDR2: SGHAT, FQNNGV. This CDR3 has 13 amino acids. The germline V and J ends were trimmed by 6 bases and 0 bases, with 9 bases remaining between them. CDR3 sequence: CASSPTTSYEQYF. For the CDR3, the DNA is TGTGCCAGCAGTCCTACAACCTCCTACGAGCAGTACTTC.

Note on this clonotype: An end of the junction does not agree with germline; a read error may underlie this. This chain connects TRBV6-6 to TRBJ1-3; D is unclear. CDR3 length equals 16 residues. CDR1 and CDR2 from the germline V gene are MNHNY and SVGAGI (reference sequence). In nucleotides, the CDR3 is TGTGCCGGCAGTTCCAAATCCGGTCTCCTCGGAAACACCACATATTTT. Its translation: CAGSSKSGLLGNTTYF.

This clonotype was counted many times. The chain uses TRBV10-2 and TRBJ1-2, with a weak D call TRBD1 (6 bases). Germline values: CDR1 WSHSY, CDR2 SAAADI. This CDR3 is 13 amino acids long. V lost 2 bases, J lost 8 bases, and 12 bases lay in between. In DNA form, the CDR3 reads TGCGCCAGCAGTGAGATGGGGGCGGCGGGCTACACCTTC. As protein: CASSEMGAAGYTF.

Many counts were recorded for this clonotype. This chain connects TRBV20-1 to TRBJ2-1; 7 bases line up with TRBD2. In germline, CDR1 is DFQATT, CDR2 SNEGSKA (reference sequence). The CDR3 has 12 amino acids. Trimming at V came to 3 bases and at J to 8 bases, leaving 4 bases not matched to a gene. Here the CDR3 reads CSARARGDEQFF. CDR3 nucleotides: TGCAGTGCTAGGGCCCGGGGGGATGAGCAGTTCTTC.

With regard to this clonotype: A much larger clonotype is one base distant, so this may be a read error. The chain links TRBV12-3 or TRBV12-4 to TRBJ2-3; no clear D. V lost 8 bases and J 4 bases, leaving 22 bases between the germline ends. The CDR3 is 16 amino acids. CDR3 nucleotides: TGTGCCAGCTGTAACATATCACTTAATAACCCAGATACGCAGTATTTT. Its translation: CASCNISLNNPDTQYF.

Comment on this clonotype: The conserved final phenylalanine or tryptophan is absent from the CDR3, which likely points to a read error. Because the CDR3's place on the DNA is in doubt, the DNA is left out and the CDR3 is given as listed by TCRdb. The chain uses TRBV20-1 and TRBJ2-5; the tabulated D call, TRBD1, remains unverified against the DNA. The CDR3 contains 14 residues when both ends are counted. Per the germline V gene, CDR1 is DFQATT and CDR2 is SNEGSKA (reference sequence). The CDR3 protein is CRADRVTGQETQCL.

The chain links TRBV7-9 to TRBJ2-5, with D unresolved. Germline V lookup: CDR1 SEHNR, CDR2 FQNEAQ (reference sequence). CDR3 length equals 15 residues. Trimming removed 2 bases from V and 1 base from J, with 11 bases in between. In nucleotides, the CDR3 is TGTGCCAGCAGCTTATCTGGAACAATCCAAGAGACCCAGTACTTC. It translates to CASSLSGTIQETQYF.

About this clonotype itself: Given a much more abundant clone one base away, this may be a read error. Here the CDR3 reads CASSLISGRGAKNIQYF. The CDR3 DNA sequence: TGTGCCAGCAGTTTGATTAGCGGGAGGGGGGCCAAAAACATTCAGTACTTC. The rearrangement uses TRBV28 and TRBJ2-4; 11 positions match TRBD2. The CDR3 is 17 amino acids. V gave up 3 bases and J gave up 1 base; unmatched junction bases: 5. CDR1 is MDHEN and CDR2 is SYDVKM in the germline V gene.

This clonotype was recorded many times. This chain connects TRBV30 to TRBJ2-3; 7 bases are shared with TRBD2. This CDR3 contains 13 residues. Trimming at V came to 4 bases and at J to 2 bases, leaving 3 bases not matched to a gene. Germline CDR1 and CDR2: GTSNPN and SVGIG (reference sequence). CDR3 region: CAWTSGNTDTQYF. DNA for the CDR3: TGTGCCTGGACTAGCGGAAACACAGATACGCAGTATTTT.

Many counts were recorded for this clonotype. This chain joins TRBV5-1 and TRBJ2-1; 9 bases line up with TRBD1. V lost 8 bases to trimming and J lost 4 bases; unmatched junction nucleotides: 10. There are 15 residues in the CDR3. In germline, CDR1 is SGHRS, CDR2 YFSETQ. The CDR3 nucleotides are TGCGCCAGTAATACAGGGGGCGCGGGGTACAATGAGCAGTTCTTC. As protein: CASNTGGAGYNEQFF.

Here the CDR3 reads CASSRTSWGNEQFF. The CDR3 nucleotides are TGTGCCAGCAGCCGGACTAGCTGGGGAAATGAGCAGTTCTTC. The chain is built from TRBV7-8 and TRBJ2-1; 8 nucleotides match TRBD2. Germline values: CDR1 SGHVS, CDR2 FQNEAQ. V trimming: 5 bases; J trimming: 7 bases; junction bases outside the gene matches: 7. The CDR3 extends over 14 amino acids.

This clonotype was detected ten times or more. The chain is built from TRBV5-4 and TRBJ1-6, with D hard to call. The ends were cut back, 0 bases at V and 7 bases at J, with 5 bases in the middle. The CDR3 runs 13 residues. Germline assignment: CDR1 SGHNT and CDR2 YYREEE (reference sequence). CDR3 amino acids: CASSLARNSPLHF. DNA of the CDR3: TGTGCCAGCAGCTTGGCCAGGAATTCACCCCTCCACTTT.

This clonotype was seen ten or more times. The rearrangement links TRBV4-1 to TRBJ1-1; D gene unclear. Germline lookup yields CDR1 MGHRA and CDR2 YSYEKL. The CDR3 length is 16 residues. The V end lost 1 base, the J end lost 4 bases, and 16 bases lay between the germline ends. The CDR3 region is CASSQVLGFPGTEAFF. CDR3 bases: TGCGCCAGCAGCCAAGTATTGGGATTCCCGGGCACTGAAGCTTTCTTT.